These 14 T cell receptor beta chains came from one sample sequenced in a study of T cell responses to AZD1222 COVID-19 vaccine. Profiled with immunoSEQ multiplex PCR; TCRdb holds only in-frame clones, not every one. The sample shows about 170,000 clones, over 80% of them seen only once. The material was peripheral blood, obtained 28 days after the second dose of the MenACWY control vaccine. These receptors came from an adult who received the MenACWY meningococcal vaccine as a control.

The CDR3 DNA reads TGTGCCAGCAGCTTAGTTACACCAGAGACCCAGTACTTC. Translating gives CASSLVTPETQYF. The rearrangement links TRBV7-9 to TRBJ2-5; D gene ambiguous. The CDR3 sequence is 13 residues long. The germline V gene encodes CDR1 SEHNR and CDR2 FQNEAQ (reference sequence). Trimming shortened V by 1 base and J by 4 bases, and 7 bases separated the two germline ends.

This clone has just one count. The chain is built from TRBV18 and TRBJ2-5, with D perhaps TRBD2 (6 bases). The V end lost 6 bases, the J end lost 4 bases, and 18 bases lay between the germline ends. Germline lookup yields CDR1 KGHSH and CDR2 LQKENI. The CDR3 totals 15 residues. The CDR3 nucleotides are TGTGCCAGCTCCTCTATGAGACTAGACGGAGAGACCCAGTACTTC. This translates into CASSSMRLDGETQYF. The whole variable domain, remainder taken from reference TRBV18 and TRBJ2-5, is NAGVMQNPRHLVRRRGQEARLRCSPMKGHSHVYWYRQLPEEGLKFMVYLQKENIIDESGMPKERFSAEFPKEGPSILRIQQVVRGDSAAYFCASSSMRLDGETQYFGPGTRLLVL.

V gene TRBV19 combines with J gene TRBJ1-1; the D is unclear. The CDR3 is 12 residues long. Germline V lookup: CDR1 LNHDA, CDR2 SQIVND (reference sequence). The V gene lost 4 bases and the J gene lost 0 bases, with 3 bases spanning the gap. Here the CDR3 reads CASSRVNTEAFF. As DNA, the CDR3 is TGTGCCAGTAGTAGGGTGAACACTGAAGCTTTCTTT.

This chain joins TRBV9 and TRBJ2-1; 7 nucleotides align to TRBD2. Germline CDR1 reads SGDLS; CDR2 reads YYNGEE. J gave up 4 bases and V 0 bases, and 4 bases lay outside the gene matches. The CDR3 is made up of 15 amino acids. This CDR3 reads CASSVGGRVYNEQFF. In DNA form, the CDR3 reads TGTGCCAGCAGCGTAGGGGGGAGGGTTTACAATGAGCAGTTCTTC.

The chain links TRBV19 to TRBJ1-2, with D perhaps matching TRBD1 (6 bases). The CDR3 contains 17 residues. V lost 0 bases, J lost 6 bases, and 20 bases lay in between. The germline gives CDR1 LNHDA, CDR2 SQIVND (reference sequence). The DNA for the CDR3 is TGTGCCAGTAGTATAGATCTATCGTGGGGGCGCAGGAATGGCTACACCTTC. It codes for CASSIDLSWGRRNGYTF.

The chain couples TRBV5-1 to TRBJ2-2, with TRBD1 identical over 7 bases. CDR3 length: 16 amino acids. The germline V gene has CDR1 SGHRS and CDR2 YFSETQ. Trimming took 5 bases from V and 0 from J; bases not matched to a gene: 7. This CDR3 is CASRISGTANTGELFF. DNA of the CDR3: TGCGCCAGCAGAATATCCGGGACAGCGAACACCGGGGAGCTGTTTTTT.

The genes are TRBV28 and TRBJ1-2; no reliable D call. Trimming removed 6 bases from V and 5 bases from J, with 13 bases in between. Germline V gene sequence: CDR1 MDHEN, CDR2 SYDVKM. CDR3 length: 13 residues. The CDR3 protein is CASRRNGLYGYTF. The CDR3, as DNA: TGTGCCAGCAGAAGGAACGGTCTTTATGGCTACACCTTC.

V usage is TRBV6-4 and J usage is TRBJ2-4, with 8 bases aligning to TRBD1. V shed 2 bases and J 0 bases; nucleotides not matched to a gene: 6. The CDR3 has 17 residues. Germline-derived CDR1 and CDR2 are MRHNA and SNTAGT. CDR3 nucleotides: TGTGCCAGCAGTGACGGGACAGGACTAATAGCCAAAAACATTCAGTACTTC. This encodes CASSDGTGLIAKNIQYF.

This chain uses TRBV5-6 with TRBJ1-2; D possibly corresponds to TRBD1 (5 bases). There are 13 residues in the CDR3. Trimming shortened V by 3 bases and J by 8 bases, and 14 bases separated the two germline ends. The germline gives CDR1 SGHDT, CDR2 YYEEEE. DNA of the CDR3: TGTGCCAGCAGCTACCGGGACCCAAAGGGCTACACCTTC. Its translation is CASSYRDPKGYTF.

This chain joins TRBV4-1 and TRBJ2-5; D remains ambiguous. The CDR3 spans 14 residues. Germline-derived CDR1 and CDR2 are MGHRA and YSYEKL. V shed 0 bases and J shed 1 base, with 6 bases lying between them. The DNA of the CDR3 is TGCGCCAGCAGCCAAGAAGGATTCCAAGAGACCCAGTACTTC. This translates into CASSQEGFQETQYF.

This clone occurred once. V and J are TRBV7-2 and TRBJ1-1; 10 bases match TRBD1. The germline V gene has CDR1 SGHTA and CDR2 FQGNSA. V trimming: 7 bases; J trimming: 6 bases; junction bases outside the gene matches: 11. This CDR3 is 15 amino acids long. The CDR3 spells CASNTRGQGIPEAFF. In nucleotides, the CDR3 is TGTGCCAGCAACACCCGGGGACAGGGGATACCTGAAGCTTTCTTT. The full variable domain, in which reference TRBV7-2 and TRBJ1-1 provide the parts outside the CDR3, is GAGVSQSPSNKVTEKGKDVELRCDPISGHTALYWYRQSLGQGLEFLIYFQGNSAPDKSGLPSDRFSAERTGGSVSTLTIQRTQQEDSAVYLCASNTRGQGIPEAFFGQGTRLTVV.

The rearrangement links TRBV18 to TRBJ2-7, with D unclear. V shed 3 bases and J shed 7 bases, with 19 bases lying between them. The CDR3 covers 15 residues. Germline CDR1 is KGHSH and CDR2 is LQKENI. The CDR3 here is CASSPSPDGTTEQYF. DNA for the CDR3: TGTGCCAGCTCACCGAGTCCGGACGGCACTACTGAGCAGTACTTC. The full variable domain, its missing parts supplied by reference TRBV18 and TRBJ2-7, is NAGVMQNPRHLVRRRGQEARLRCSPMKGHSHVYWYRQLPEEGLKFMVYLQKENIIDESGMPKERFSAEFPKEGPSILRIQQVVRGDSAAYFCASSPSPDGTTEQYFGPGTRLTVT.

This rearrangement joins TRBV2 to TRBJ1-4; 7 bases fit TRBD1. Germline-derived CDR1 and CDR2 are SNHLY and FYNNEI. V shed 1 base, J shed 7 bases, and the junction held 6 bases outside the gene matches. This CDR3 is 15 amino acids long. The CDR3 coding sequence is TGTGCCAGCAGTGAAGGGTTAGGGGGCGGTGAAAAACTGTTTTTT. Protein: CASSEGLGGGEKLFF.

This clone appeared once. The rearrangement uses TRBV30 and TRBJ2-1; D is uncertain. V lost 1 base, J lost 5 bases, and 9 bases lay in between. The CDR3 totals 13 residues. CDR1 and CDR2 (germline): GTSNPN, SVGIG (reference sequence). DNA of the CDR3: TGTGCCTGGAGTGGGCAGGCCCACAATGAGCAGTTCTTC. It codes for CAWSGQAHNEQFF. Using reference TRBV30 and TRBJ2-1 for the parts outside the CDR3, the full variable domain is SQTIHQWPATLVQPVGSPLSLECTVEGTSNPNLYWYRQAAGRGLQLLFYSVGIGQISSEVPQNLSASRPQDRQFILSSKKLLLSDSGFYLCAWSGQAHNEQFFGPGTRLTVL.